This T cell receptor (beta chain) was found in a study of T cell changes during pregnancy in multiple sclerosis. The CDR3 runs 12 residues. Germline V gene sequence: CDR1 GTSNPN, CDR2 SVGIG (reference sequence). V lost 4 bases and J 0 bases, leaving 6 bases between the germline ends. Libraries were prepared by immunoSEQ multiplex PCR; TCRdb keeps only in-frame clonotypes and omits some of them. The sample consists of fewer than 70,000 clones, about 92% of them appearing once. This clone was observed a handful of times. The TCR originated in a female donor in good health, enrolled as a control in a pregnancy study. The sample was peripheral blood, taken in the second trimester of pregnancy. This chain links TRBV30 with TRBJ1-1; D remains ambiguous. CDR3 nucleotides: TGTGCCTGGACGGAGATGAACACTGAAGCTTTCTTT. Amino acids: CAWTEMNTEAFF.